The entry below gives a single TCR beta chain sequence along with its context. Data came from immunoSEQ multiplex PCR; TCRdb stores just in-frame clones and leaves some out. The sample lists about 70,000 clones, roughly 97% seen once, with 0.21% in the top ten. The data were taken from a study of technical replicates of blood from a handful of donors. The V gene's germline CDR1 is SGHVS and CDR2 FQNEAQ. This CDR3 comprises 14 residues. The V end lost 3 bases, the J end lost 1 base, and 7 bases lay between the germline ends. This chain joins TRBV7-8 and TRBJ2-1; D is unresolved. Sequenced sample: T cells isolated from PBMCs. The sequence came from a human donor in good health. The CDR3 spells CASSFSSSYNEQFF. The CDR3 DNA is TGTGCCAGCAGCTTCTCCTCGTCCTACAATGAGCAGTTCTTC.